This T cell receptor beta chain is from a study of shared clonotypes between healthy human individuals. TCRdb's copy holds only in-frame clones and misses some; the assay was immunoSEQ multiplex PCR. The sample has more than 2,000,000 clones; 90% to 95% are singletons. A CD45RA-negative memory subset and a CD45RA+ naive subset were separated from the CD4+ cells. The CDR3 has 13 residues. J gave up 4 bases and V 4 bases, and 0 bases lay outside the gene matches. Germline V CDR1 and CDR2: SGHRS, YFSETQ. This clone came up a few times. In the same sample, other DNA sequences code for this CDR3. V is TRBV5-1 and J is TRBJ2-3; TRBD1 matches 10 bases. This clonotype was sampled from a man between 18 and 29 years old in good health. Some clones in this sample may be carry-over from other donors' samples. The sample consisted of naive CD4+ T cells from PBMCs. Subset meaning: CD45RA+ positively selected. The CDR3 region is CASSGQGADTQYF. Written as DNA, the CDR3 is TGCGCCAGCAGCGGACAGGGGGCAGATACGCAGTATTTT.